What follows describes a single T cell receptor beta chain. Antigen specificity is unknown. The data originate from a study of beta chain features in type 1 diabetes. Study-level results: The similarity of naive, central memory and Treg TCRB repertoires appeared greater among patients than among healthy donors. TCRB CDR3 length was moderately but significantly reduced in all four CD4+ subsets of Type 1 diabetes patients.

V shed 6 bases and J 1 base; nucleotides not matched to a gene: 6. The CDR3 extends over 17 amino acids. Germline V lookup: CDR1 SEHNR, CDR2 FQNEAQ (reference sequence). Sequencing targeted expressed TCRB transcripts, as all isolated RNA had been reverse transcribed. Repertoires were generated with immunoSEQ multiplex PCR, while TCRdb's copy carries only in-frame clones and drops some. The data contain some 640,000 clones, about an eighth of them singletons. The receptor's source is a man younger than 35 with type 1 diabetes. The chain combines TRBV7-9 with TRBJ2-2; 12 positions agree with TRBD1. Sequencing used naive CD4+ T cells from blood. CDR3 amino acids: CASSLGQGARNTGELFF. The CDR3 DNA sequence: TGTGCCAGCAGTTTGGGACAGGGGGCCCGGAACACCGGGGAGCTGTTTTTT.